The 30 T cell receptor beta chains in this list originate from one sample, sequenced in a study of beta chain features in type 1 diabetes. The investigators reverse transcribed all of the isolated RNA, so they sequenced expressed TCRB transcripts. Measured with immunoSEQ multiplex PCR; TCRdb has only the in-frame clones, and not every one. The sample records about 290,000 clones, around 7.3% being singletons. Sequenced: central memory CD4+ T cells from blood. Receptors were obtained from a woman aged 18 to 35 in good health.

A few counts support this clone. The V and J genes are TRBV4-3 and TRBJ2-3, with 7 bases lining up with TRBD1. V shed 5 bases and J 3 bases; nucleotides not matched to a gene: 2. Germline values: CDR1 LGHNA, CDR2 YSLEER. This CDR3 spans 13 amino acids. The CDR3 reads CASSLQGTDTQYF. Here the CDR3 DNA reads TGCGCCAGCAGCTTACAGGGGACAGATACGCAGTATTTT.

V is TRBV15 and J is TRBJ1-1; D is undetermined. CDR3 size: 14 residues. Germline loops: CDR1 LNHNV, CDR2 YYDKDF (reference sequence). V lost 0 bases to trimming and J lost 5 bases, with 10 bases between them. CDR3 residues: CATSRDKGSTEAFF. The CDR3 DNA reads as TGTGCCACCAGCAGAGATAAAGGTAGTACTGAAGCTTTCTTT.

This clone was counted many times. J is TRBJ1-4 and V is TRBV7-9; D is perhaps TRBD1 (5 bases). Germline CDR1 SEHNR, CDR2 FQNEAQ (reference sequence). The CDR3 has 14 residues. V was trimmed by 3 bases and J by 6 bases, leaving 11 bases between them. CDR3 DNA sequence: TGTGCCAGCAGCTTTGGGACGGGTGATGAAAAACTGTTTTTT. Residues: CASSFGTGDEKLFF. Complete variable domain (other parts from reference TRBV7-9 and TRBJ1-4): DTGVSQNPRHKITKRGQNVTFRCDPISEHNRLYWYRQTLGQGPEFLTYFQNEAQLEKSRLLSDRFSAERPKGSFSTLEIQRTEQGDSAMYLCASSFGTGDEKLFFGSGTQLSVL.

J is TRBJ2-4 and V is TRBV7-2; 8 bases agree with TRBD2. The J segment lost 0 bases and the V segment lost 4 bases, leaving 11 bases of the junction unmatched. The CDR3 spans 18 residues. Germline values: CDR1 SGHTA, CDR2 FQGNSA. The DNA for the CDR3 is TGTGCCAGCAGCTACCAGAGCGGGGGCTCTTTAGCCAAAAACATTCAGTACTTC. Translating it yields CASSYQSGGSLAKNIQYF. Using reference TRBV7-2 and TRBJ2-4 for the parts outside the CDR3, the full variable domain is GAGVSQSPSNKVTEKGKDVELRCDPISGHTALYWYRQSLGQGLEFLIYFQGNSAPDKSGLPSDRFSAERTGGSVSTLTIQRTQQEDSAVYLCASSYQSGGSLAKNIQYFGAGTRLSVL.

The CDR3 DNA sequence: TGCAGCGCTGTCCGGGACAGGAACTACAATGAGCAGTTCTTC. Amino acids: CSAVRDRNYNEQFF. This chain uses TRBV29-1 with TRBJ2-1, with 8 bases that match TRBD1. Germline CDR1 is SQVTM and CDR2 is ANQGSEA. V lost 7 bases to trimming and J lost 3 bases; unmatched junction nucleotides: 8. CDR3 size: 14 residues.

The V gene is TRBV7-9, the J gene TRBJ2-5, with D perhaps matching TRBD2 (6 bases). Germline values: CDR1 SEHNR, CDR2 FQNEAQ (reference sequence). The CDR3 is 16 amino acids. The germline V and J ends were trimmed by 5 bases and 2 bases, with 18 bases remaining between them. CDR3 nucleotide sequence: TGTGCCAGCAGCCCCTTTCCGCGGGGAAAACAAGAGACCCAGTACTTC. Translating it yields CASSPFPRGKQETQYF.

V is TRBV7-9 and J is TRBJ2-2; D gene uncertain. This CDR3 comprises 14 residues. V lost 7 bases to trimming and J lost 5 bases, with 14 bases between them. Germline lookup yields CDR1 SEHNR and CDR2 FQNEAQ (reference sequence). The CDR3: CASTPQIQTGELFF. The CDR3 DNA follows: TGTGCCAGCACCCCGCAAATCCAAACCGGGGAGCTGTTTTTT.

CDR3 amino acids: CASSFTSTTEAFF. The CDR3 DNA sequence: TGTGCCAGCAGCTTTACATCGACCACTGAAGCTTTCTTT. V usage is TRBV4-2 and J usage is TRBJ1-1, with D hard to call. Germline loops: CDR1 LGHNA, CDR2 YNFKEQ. CDR3 length: 13 residues. Trimming left V 5 bases short and J 4 bases short, with 11 bases between.

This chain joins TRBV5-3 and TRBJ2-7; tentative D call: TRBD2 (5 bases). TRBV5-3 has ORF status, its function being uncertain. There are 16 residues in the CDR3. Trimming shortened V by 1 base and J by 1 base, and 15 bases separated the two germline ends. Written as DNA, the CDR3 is TGTGCCAGAAGCTTGCGGACTCAAGCGGAATCCTACGAGCAGTACTTC. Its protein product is CARSLRTQAESYEQYF.

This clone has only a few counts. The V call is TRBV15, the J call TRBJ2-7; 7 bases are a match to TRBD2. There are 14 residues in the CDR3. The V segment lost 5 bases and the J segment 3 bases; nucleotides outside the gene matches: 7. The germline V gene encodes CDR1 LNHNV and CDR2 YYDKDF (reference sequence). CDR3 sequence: CATSGLVIGYEQYF. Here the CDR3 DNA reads TGTGCCACCAGCGGACTAGTCATTGGCTACGAGCAGTACTTC.

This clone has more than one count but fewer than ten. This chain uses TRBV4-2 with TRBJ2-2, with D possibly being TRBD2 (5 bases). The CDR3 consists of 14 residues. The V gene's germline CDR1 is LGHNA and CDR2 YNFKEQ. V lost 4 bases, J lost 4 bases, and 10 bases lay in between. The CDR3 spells CASSRGQITGELFF. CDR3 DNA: TGTGCCAGCAGCCGAGGGCAGATCACCGGGGAGCTGTTTTTT.

CDR3 DNA: TGTGCCAGCAGACGAGCCGGGACACTATACAATGAGCAGTTCTTC. Its protein product is CASRRAGTLYNEQFF. The rearrangement uses TRBV2 and TRBJ2-1, with a weak D call TRBD1 (6 bases). The CDR3 consists of 15 residues. The germline gives CDR1 SNHLY, CDR2 FYNNEI. Trimming left V 6 bases short and J 4 bases short, with 16 bases between.

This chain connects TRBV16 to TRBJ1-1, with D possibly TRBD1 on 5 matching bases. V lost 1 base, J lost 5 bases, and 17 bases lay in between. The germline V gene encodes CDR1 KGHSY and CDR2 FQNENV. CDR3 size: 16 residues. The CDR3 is CASSQLGRTRWTEAFF. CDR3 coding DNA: TGTGCCAGCAGCCAATTGGGCAGGACAAGGTGGACTGAAGCTTTCTTT.

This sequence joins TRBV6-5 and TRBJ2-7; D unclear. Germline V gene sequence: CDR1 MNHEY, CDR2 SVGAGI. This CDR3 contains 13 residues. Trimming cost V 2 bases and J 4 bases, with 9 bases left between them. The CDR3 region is CASSYLGRYEQYF. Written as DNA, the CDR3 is TGTGCCAGCAGTTACCTGGGTCGGTACGAGCAGTACTTC.

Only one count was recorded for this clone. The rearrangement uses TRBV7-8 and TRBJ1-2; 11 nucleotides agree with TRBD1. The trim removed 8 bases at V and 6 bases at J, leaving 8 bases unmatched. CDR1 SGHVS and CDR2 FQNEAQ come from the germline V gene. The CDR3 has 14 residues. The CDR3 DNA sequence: TGTGCCAGCTTCCCCCGGACAGGGGGCGATGGCTACACCTTC. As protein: CASFPRTGGDGYTF.

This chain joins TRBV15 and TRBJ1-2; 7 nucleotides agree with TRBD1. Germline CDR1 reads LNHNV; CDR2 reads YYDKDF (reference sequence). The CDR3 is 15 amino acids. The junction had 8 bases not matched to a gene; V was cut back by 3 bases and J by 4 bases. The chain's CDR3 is CATSRKQGSSYGYTF. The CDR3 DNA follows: TGTGCCACCAGCAGGAAACAGGGGAGTAGCTATGGCTACACCTTC.

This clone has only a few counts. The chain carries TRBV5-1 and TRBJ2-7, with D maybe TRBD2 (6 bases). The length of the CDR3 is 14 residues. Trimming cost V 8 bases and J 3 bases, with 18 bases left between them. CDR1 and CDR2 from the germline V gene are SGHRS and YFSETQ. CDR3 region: CASRQGGGLYEQYF. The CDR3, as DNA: TGCGCCAGTCGGCAGGGTGGGGGACTCTACGAGCAGTACTTC.

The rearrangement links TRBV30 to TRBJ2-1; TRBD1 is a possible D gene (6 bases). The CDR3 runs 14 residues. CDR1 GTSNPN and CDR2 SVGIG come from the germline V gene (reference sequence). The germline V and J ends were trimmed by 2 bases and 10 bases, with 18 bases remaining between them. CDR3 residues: CAWSKSLRQGEQFF. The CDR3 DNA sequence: TGTGCCTGGAGTAAATCCCTCCGGCAGGGGGAGCAGTTCTTC.

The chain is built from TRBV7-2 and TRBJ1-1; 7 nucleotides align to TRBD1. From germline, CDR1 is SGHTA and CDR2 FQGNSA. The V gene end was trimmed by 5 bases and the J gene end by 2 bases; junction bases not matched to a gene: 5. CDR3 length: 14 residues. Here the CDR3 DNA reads TGTGCCAGCAGCATCGGACAGGCCAACACTGAAGCTTTCTTT. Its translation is CASSIGQANTEAFF. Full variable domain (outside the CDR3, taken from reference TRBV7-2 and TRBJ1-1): GAGVSQSPSNKVTEKGKDVELRCDPISGHTALYWYRQSLGQGLEFLIYFQGNSAPDKSGLPSDRFSAERTGGSVSTLTIQRTQQEDSAVYLCASSIGQANTEAFFGQGTRLTVV.

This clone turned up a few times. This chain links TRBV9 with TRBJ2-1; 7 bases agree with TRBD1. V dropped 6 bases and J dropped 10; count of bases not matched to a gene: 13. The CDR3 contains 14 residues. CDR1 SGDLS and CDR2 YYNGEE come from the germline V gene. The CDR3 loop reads CASTLTGNLGEQFF. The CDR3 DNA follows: TGTGCCAGCACCCTGACAGGGAATTTAGGCGAGCAGTTCTTC.

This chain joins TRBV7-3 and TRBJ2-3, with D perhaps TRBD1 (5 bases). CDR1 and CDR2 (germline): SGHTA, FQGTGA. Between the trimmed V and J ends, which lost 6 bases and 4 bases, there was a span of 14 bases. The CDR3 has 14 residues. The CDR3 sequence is CASSLVLQADTQYF. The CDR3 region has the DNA TGTGCCAGCAGTCTGGTCCTACAGGCAGATACGCAGTATTTT.

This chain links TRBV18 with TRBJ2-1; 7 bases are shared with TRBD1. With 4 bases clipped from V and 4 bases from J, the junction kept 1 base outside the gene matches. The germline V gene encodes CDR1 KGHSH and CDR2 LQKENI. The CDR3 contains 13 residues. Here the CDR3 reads CASSQQGYNEQFF. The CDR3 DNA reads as TGTGCCAGCTCACAACAGGGGTACAATGAGCAGTTCTTC. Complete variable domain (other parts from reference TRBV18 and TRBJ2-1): NAGVMQNPRHLVRRRGQEARLRCSPMKGHSHVYWYRQLPEEGLKFMVYLQKENIIDESGMPKERFSAEFPKEGPSILRIQQVVRGDSAAYFCASSQQGYNEQFFGPGTRLTVL.

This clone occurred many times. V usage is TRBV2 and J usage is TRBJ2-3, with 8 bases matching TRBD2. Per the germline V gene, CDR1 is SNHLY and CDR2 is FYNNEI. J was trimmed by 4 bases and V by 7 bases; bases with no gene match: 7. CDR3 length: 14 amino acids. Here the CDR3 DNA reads TGTGCCAGCATGGCAGCGGGGGTGTCAGATACGCAGTATTTT. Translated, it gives CASMAAGVSDTQYF.

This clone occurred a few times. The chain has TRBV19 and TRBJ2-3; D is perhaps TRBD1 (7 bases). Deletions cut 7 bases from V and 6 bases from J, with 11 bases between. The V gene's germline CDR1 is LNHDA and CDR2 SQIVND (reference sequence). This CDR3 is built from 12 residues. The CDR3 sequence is CASNPGGDTQYF. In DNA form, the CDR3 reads TGTGCCAGTAACCCAGGGGGGGATACGCAGTATTTT.

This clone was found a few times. The CDR3 loop is CASSCSLAGDYEQYF. The CDR3 DNA reads TGTGCCAGCAGCTGCTCACTAGCGGGAGACTACGAGCAGTACTTC. The V and J genes are TRBV7-2 and TRBJ2-7; 11 nucleotides match TRBD2. Germline-derived CDR1 and CDR2 are SGHTA and FQGNSA. V was pared by 4 bases and J by 3 bases, with 5 bases of the junction left unmatched. CDR3 length equals 15 residues.

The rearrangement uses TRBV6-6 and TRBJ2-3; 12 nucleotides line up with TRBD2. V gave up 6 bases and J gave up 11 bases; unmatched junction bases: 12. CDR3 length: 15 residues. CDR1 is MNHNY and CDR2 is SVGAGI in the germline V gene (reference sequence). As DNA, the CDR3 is TGTGCCAGCAGCCCGACTAGCGGGGGCCTCCAAGGGCAGTATTTT. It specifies CASSPTSGGLQGQYF.

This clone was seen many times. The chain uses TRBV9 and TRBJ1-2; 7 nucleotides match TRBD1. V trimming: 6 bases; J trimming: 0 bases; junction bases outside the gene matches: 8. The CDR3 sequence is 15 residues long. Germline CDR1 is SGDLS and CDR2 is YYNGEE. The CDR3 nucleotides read TGTGCCAGCACAGTAGGGGACAGCTCTAACTATGGCTACACCTTC. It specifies CASTVGDSSNYGYTF.

The CDR3 DNA reads TGTGCCAGCAGCTCCACTAATGCCGGGACAGGGCAGGAGACCCAGTACTTC. It encodes CASSSTNAGTGQETQYF. This chain connects TRBV7-8 to TRBJ2-5; 9 bases agree with TRBD1. This CDR3 is built from 17 residues. V dropped 4 bases and J dropped 5; count of bases not matched to a gene: 14. Germline CDR1 and CDR2: SGHVS and FQNEAQ.

In DNA form, the CDR3 reads TGTGCCAGCAGCTTAGATGTCGCAGGGGGCCCTCAGCCCCAGCATTTT. Its protein is CASSLDVAGGPQPQHF. This chain uses TRBV7-6 with TRBJ1-5, with TRBD1 matching over 8 bases. CDR1 and CDR2 (germline): SGHVS, FNYEAQ. The CDR3 has 16 amino acids. V shed 1 base, J shed 6 bases, and the junction held 8 bases outside the gene matches.

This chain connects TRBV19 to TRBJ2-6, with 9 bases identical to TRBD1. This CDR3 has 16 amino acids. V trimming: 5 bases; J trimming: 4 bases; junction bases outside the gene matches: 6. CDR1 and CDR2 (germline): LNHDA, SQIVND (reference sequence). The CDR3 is CASSPNRGRGANVLTF. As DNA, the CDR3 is TGTGCCAGTAGTCCAAACAGGGGGCGAGGGGCCAACGTCCTGACTTTC.